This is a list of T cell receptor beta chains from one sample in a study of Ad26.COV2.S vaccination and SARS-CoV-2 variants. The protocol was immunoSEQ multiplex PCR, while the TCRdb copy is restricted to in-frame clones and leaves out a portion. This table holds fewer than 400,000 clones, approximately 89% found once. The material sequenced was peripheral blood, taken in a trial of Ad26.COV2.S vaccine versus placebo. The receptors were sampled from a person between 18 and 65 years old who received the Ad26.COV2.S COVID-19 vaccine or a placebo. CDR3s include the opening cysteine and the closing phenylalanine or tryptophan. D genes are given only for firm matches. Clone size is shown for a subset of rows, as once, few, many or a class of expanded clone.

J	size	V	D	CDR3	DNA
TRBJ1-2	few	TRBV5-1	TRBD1	CASRPGTGPNYGYTF	TGCGCCAGCAGACCCGGGACAGGGCCCAACTATGGCTACACCTTC
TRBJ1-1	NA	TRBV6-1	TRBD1	CASSERTGNTEAFF	TGTGCCAGCAGTGAAAGGACAGGGAACACTGAAGCTTTCTTT
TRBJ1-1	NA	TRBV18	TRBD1	CASSPRQGDTEAFF	TGTGCCAGCTCACCCCGACAGGGAGACACTGAAGCTTTCTTT
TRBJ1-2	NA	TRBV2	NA	CASSIDNEGYTF	TGTGCCAGCAGTATAGACAACGAAGGCTACACCTTC
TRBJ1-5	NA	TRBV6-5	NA	CASSPYSNQPQHF	TGTGCCAGCTCTCCCTATAGCAATCAGCCCCAGCATTTT
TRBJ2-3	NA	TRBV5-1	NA	CASSLGGSGDTQYF	TGCGCCAGCAGCTTGGGTGGGAGTGGAGATACGCAGTATTTT
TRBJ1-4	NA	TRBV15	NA	CATSRVLGATNEKLFF	TGTGCCACCAGCAGAGTGCTTGGAGCAACTAATGAAAAACTGTTTTTT
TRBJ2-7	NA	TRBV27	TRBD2	CASSLVAGGTYEQYF	TGTGCCAGCAGTTTAGTAGCGGGAGGGACCTACGAGCAGTACTTC
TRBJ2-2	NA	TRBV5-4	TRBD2	CASSLAGLLNTGELFF	TGTGCCAGCAGCTTGGCGGGACTATTGAACACCGGGGAGCTGTTTTTT
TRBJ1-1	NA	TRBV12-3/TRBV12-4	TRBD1	CASSLTRTGVAFF	TGTGCCAGCAGCTTAACTCGGACAGGGGTGGCTTTCTTT
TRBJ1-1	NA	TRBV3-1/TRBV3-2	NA	CASSQGTGRGTEAFF	TGTGCCAGCAGCCAAGGTACAGGGAGAGGCACTGAAGCTTTCTTT
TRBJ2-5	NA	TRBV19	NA	CASSIRGEIEETQYF	TGTGCCAGTAGTATTCGGGGAGAGATCGAAGAGACCCAGTACTTC
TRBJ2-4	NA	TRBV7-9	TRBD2	CASSLEFDLNPGGKNIQYF	TGTGCCAGCAGCTTAGAGTTCGACCTAAACCCGGGGGGCAAAAACATTCAGTACTTC
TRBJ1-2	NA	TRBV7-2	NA	CASSLQGSFYGYTF	TGTGCCAGCAGCTTACAGGGAAGTTTCTATGGCTACACCTTC
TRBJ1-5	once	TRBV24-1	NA	CATSGRERNQPQHF	TGTGCCACCAGTGGTCGGGAGCGCAATCAGCCCCAGCATTTT
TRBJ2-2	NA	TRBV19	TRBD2	CASSIMKWGGTGELFF	TGTGCCAGTAGTATTATGAAGTGGGGGGGTACCGGGGAGCTGTTTTTT